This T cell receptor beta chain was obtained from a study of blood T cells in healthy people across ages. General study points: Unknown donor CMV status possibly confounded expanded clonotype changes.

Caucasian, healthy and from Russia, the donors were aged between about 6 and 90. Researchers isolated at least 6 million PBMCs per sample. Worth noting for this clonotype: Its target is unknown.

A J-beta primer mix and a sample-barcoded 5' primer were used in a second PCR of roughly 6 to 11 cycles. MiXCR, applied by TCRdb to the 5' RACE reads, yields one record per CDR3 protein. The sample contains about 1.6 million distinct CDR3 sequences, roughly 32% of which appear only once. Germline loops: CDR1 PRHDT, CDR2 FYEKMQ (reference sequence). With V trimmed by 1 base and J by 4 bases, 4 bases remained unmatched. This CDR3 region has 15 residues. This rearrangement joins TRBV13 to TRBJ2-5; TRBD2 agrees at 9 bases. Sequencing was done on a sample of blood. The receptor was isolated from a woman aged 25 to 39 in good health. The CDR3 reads CASSLASGEAETQYF. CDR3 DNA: TGTGCCAGCAGCTTAGCTAGCGGGGAGGCAGAGACCCAGTACTTC.